A single sample gave rise to the 27 T cell receptor beta chains below, sequenced in a study of T cell changes during pregnancy in multiple sclerosis. Produced via immunoSEQ multiplex PCR; TCRdb's table is partial and in-frame only. The repertoire holds tens of thousands of clones, 93% seen once, with more than 2.5% in the top ten. The specimen comprised peripheral blood, sampled in the second trimester of pregnancy. The source of these receptors is a female donor with multiple sclerosis, enrolled in a pregnancy study.

J is TRBJ1-2 and V is TRBV7-9; unclear D gene. Trimming removed 5 bases from V and 8 bases from J, with 18 bases in between. The CDR3 runs 14 residues. Germline V CDR1 and CDR2: SEHNR, FQNEAQ (reference sequence). CDR3 coding DNA: TGTGCCAGCAGCCCACCGGTGCAGGATAGGGGCTACACCTTC. Its translation: CASSPPVQDRGYTF.

The CDR3 here is CASSLHTNGQGGYGYTF. The DNA of the CDR3 is TGCGCCAGCAGCCTACATACGAACGGACAGGGTGGATATGGCTACACCTTC. The rearrangement links TRBV4-1 to TRBJ1-2, with 8 bases lining up with TRBD1. CDR1 and CDR2 (germline): MGHRA, YSYEKL. V lost 4 bases and J lost 5; bases outside the gene matches: 15. The CDR3 extends over 17 amino acids.

The chain carries TRBV7-9 and TRBJ2-7, with D possibly TRBD1 on 6 matching bases. Trimming removed 6 bases from V and 2 bases from J, with 11 bases in between. CDR3 length: 13 residues. The germline gives CDR1 SEHNR, CDR2 FQNEAQ (reference sequence). CDR3 DNA: TGTGCCAGCAGTCATCGGACAGCCTACGAGCAGTACTTC. It specifies CASSHRTAYEQYF.

The V gene is TRBV27, the J gene TRBJ1-5, with TRBD1 matching 8 bases. This CDR3 is built from 15 residues. V shed 2 bases and J 6 bases; nucleotides not matched to a gene: 6. Germline V lookup: CDR1 MNHEY, CDR2 SMNVEV (reference sequence). CDR3 residues: CASSLDNRGGQPQHF. The CDR3 coding sequence is TGTGCCAGCAGTTTAGATAACAGGGGGGGTCAGCCCCAGCATTTT.

The chain recombines TRBV4-1 with TRBJ1-2; no reliable D call. The germline V and J ends were trimmed by 8 bases and 4 bases, with 14 bases remaining between them. CDR3 length equals 13 residues. Germline V gene data show CDR1 as MGHRA and CDR2 as YSYEKL. The CDR3 sequence: CASGRSVGYGYTF. CDR3 nucleotide sequence: TGCGCCAGCGGCAGATCAGTTGGCTATGGCTACACCTTC.

The V gene is TRBV7-2, the J gene TRBJ1-4; perhaps TRBD1 as D (6 bases). The CDR3 runs 16 residues. The V gene lost 2 bases and the J gene lost 4 bases, with 14 bases spanning the gap. Germline values: CDR1 SGHTA, CDR2 FQGNSA. The CDR3 sequence is CASSLWGGGFNEKLFF. The CDR3 DNA reads TGTGCCAGCAGCTTATGGGGCGGGGGCTTTAATGAAAAACTGTTTTTT.

This chain joins TRBV18 and TRBJ2-6, with a possible D match to TRBD1 (6 bases). The CDR3 is 17 amino acids. CDR1 is KGHSH, CDR2 LQKENI, per germline. V gave up 3 bases and J gave up 1 base, with 13 bases separating them. The CDR3 here is CASSPRGGSSGANVLTF. CDR3 DNA: TGTGCCAGCTCACCCCGAGGGGGATCGTCTGGGGCCAACGTCCTGACTTTC.

The chain uses TRBV18 and TRBJ2-2; D perhaps matches TRBD1 (6 bases). The germline V and J ends were trimmed by 3 bases and 4 bases, with 9 bases remaining between them. CDR1 KGHSH and CDR2 LQKENI come from the germline V gene. This CDR3 contains 14 residues. The CDR3 here is CASSPGTPTGELFF. DNA for the CDR3: TGTGCCAGCTCACCGGGGACACCCACCGGGGAGCTGTTTTTT.

The chain couples TRBV19 to TRBJ2-6; 10 nucleotides line up with TRBD1. Trimming at V came to 5 bases and at J to 0 bases, leaving 4 bases not matched to a gene. The CDR3 covers 17 residues. Germline V CDR1 and CDR2: LNHDA, SQIVND (reference sequence). The CDR3 is CASSDWTGGSGANVLTF. The DNA of the CDR3 is TGTGCCAGTAGTGACTGGACAGGGGGCTCTGGGGCCAACGTCCTGACTTTC.

The chain has TRBV28 and TRBJ1-6; D not certain. V dropped 4 bases and J dropped 7 bases, with 14 bases sitting between them. CDR3 length: 15 residues. In germline, CDR1 is MDHEN, CDR2 SYDVKM. The CDR3 is CASSYPQVKNSPLHF. CDR3 DNA sequence: TGTGCCAGCAGTTACCCGCAGGTCAAAAATTCACCCCTCCACTTT.

This clone came up once. This chain connects TRBV19 to TRBJ2-7; 11 nucleotides line up with TRBD2. From germline, CDR1 is LNHDA and CDR2 SQIVND (reference sequence). This CDR3 has 18 amino acids. After removal of 1 base from V and 3 bases from J, the junction contained 11 bases not matched to a gene. The CDR3 is CASSIAPLAGGPVYEQYF. CDR3 sequence (DNA): TGTGCCAGTAGTATAGCCCCTCTAGCGGGGGGACCCGTCTACGAGCAGTACTTC.

The rearrangement uses TRBV5-1 and TRBJ1-5; no definite D call. The CDR3 runs 13 residues. Trimming pared 2 bases from V and 4 bases from J, leaving 7 bases between. The germline gives CDR1 SGHRS, CDR2 YFSETQ. The CDR3 region is CASSFDNNQPQHF. The CDR3 region has the DNA TGCGCCAGCAGCTTCGACAATAATCAGCCCCAGCATTTT.

DNA for the CDR3: TGTGCCACCAGCAGAGAAACAGGGGGGCCAGGAAAACTGTTTTTT. It is translated as CATSRETGGPGKLFF. The gene calls are TRBV15 and TRBJ1-4; 8 positions agree with TRBD1. Losses at the gene ends were 0 bases for V and 10 bases for J; bases not matched to a gene: 7. Germline CDR1 is LNHNV and CDR2 is YYDKDF (reference sequence). The CDR3 has 15 amino acids.

The chain's CDR3 is CAISESVDSSDQPQHF. As DNA, the CDR3 is TGTGCCATCAGTGAGTCAGTGGACAGCTCAGATCAGCCCCAGCATTTT. V gene TRBV10-3 combines with J gene TRBJ1-5, with D possibly TRBD1 on 6 matching bases. The V end was cut by 0 bases, the J end by 5 bases, with 14 bases between. There are 16 residues in the CDR3. Germline values: CDR1 ENHRY, CDR2 SYGVKD.

J is TRBJ2-3 and V is TRBV4-1, with 7 bases identical to TRBD2. J lost 6 bases, V lost 3 bases, and 15 bases had no gene match. Germline CDR1 is MGHRA and CDR2 is YSYEKL. The CDR3 has 17 amino acids. The CDR3: CASSQPFGGGGWDTQYF. CDR3 DNA: TGCGCCAGCAGCCAGCCATTTGGGGGGGGAGGGTGGGATACGCAGTATTTT.

This chain joins TRBV6-1 and TRBJ2-1, with TRBD2 matching 13 bases. Germline values: CDR1 MNHNS, CDR2 SASEGT. The trim removed 3 bases at V and 7 bases at J, leaving 9 bases unmatched. The CDR3 spans 17 residues. CDR3 sequence (DNA): TGTGCCAGCAGTGAGAGACTAGCGGGGGGCCGGGGGAATGAGCAGTTCTTC. Translating it yields CASSERLAGGRGNEQFF.

The chain uses TRBV19 and TRBJ1-4; no clear D. CDR3 length equals 12 residues. Per the germline V gene, CDR1 is LNHDA and CDR2 is SQIVND (reference sequence). The V gene lost 10 bases and the J gene lost 2 bases, with 8 bases spanning the gap. The CDR3 spells CATTGTNEKLFF. The CDR3 region has the DNA TGTGCCACTACGGGGACTAATGAAAAACTGTTTTTT.

The chain employs TRBV5-1 and TRBJ2-3; D perhaps matches TRBD2 (6 bases). CDR1 and CDR2 from the germline V gene are SGHRS and YFSETQ. Trimming left V 1 base short and J 2 bases short, with 14 bases between. The CDR3 sequence is 16 residues long. The CDR3 DNA sequence: TGCGCCAGCAGCTTGTCTTTTCGGGGGAACACAGATACGCAGTATTTT. Translating it yields CASSLSFRGNTDTQYF.

The chain couples TRBV6-4 to TRBJ2-1, with TRBD2 matching over 14 bases. The germline CDR1 and CDR2 sequences are MRHNA and SNTAGT. The V and J ends lost 6 bases and 7 bases, in that order; junction bases with no gene match: 11. The length of the CDR3 is 17 residues. This CDR3 is CASSLGLAGEMGNEQFF. CDR3 coding DNA: TGTGCCAGCAGCCTGGGACTAGCGGGAGAGATGGGTAATGAGCAGTTCTTC.

V usage is TRBV7-6 and J usage is TRBJ2-5; TRBD2 aligns across 11 bases. This CDR3 has 16 residues. V was clipped by 5 bases and J by 5 bases; unmatched bases: 10. Germline CDR1 SGHVS, CDR2 FNYEAQ. Here the CDR3 reads CASSASTSGKRETQYF. DNA of the CDR3: TGTGCCAGCAGCGCCTCGACTAGCGGGAAACGGGAGACCCAGTACTTC.

This chain uses TRBV6-5 with TRBJ1-6; 7 positions agree with TRBD1. V was clipped by 2 bases and J by 7 bases; unmatched bases: 8. The CDR3 consists of 16 residues. Germline V lookup: CDR1 MNHEY, CDR2 SVGAGI. The CDR3 DNA sequence: TGTGCCAGCAGTTACGGTCTGGGACAGATGAATTCACCCCTCCACTTT. Amino acids: CASSYGLGQMNSPLHF.

This clone was counted once. This chain uses TRBV5-1 with TRBJ1-4, with 8 bases identical to TRBD1. The CDR3 length is 14 residues. The trim removed 4 bases at V and 7 bases at J, leaving 6 bases unmatched. CDR1 and CDR2 from the germline V gene are SGHRS and YFSETQ. Here the CDR3 DNA reads TGCGCCAGCAGCGTTGGACAGGGAGGTGAAAAACTGTTTTTT. The encoded protein is CASSVGQGGEKLFF. Full variable domain (remainder filled in from reference TRBV5-1 and TRBJ1-4): KAGVTQTPRYLIKTRGQQVTLSCSPISGHRSVSWYQQTPGQGLQFLFEYFSETQRNKGNFPGRFSGRQFSNSRSEMNVSTLELGDSALYLCASSVGQGGEKLFFGSGTQLSVL.

This rearrangement joins TRBV5-6 to TRBJ2-1; D might be TRBD2 (6 bases). This CDR3 is 13 amino acids long. The germline V and J ends were trimmed by 4 bases and 10 bases, with 15 bases remaining between them. Germline V gene lookup returns CDR1 SGHDT and CDR2 YYEEEE. The DNA for the CDR3 is TGTGCCAGCAGCGTGACTAGGAGGGGCGAGCAGTTCTTC. Protein: CASSVTRRGEQFF.

By its share, this clone is medium-sized (0.01 to 0.1%). The rearrangement uses TRBV28 and TRBJ1-5; TRBD1 matches 9 bases. The V gene's germline CDR1 is MDHEN and CDR2 SYDVKM. The CDR3 length is 15 residues. The J segment lost 6 bases and the V segment lost 2 bases, leaving 5 bases of the junction unmatched. As DNA, the CDR3 is TGTGCCAGCAGTTTAGGGGACAGGGTAATTCAGCCCCAGCATTTT. This translates into CASSLGDRVIQPQHF.

The chain carries TRBV13 and TRBJ2-5; 9 bases align to TRBD2. Germline V CDR1 and CDR2: PRHDT, FYEKMQ (reference sequence). V was clipped by 0 bases and J by 5 bases; unmatched bases: 10. This CDR3 has 17 residues. CDR3 nucleotides: TGTGCCAGCAGCTTAGGCTCCGCTAGCGGGGTCGGGGAGACCCAGTACTTC. It yields the protein CASSLGSASGVGETQYF. Complete variable domain (other parts from reference TRBV13 and TRBJ2-5): AAGVIQSPRHLIKEKRETATLKCYPIPRHDTVYWYQQGPGQDPQFLISFYEKMQSDKGSIPDRFSAQQFSDYHSELNMSSLELGDSALYFCASSLGSASGVGETQYFGPGTRLLVL.

The chain carries TRBV18 and TRBJ1-1; 8 nucleotides line up with TRBD1. Germline V CDR1 and CDR2: KGHSH, LQKENI. Trimming took 3 bases from V and 3 from J; bases not matched to a gene: 6. CDR3 length: 15 residues. In nucleotides, the CDR3 is TGTGCCAGCTCACCCTTAGGACAGGGATACACTGAAGCTTTCTTT. Translated: CASSPLGQGYTEAFF.

CDR3 sequence (DNA): TGTGCCAGCAGTACCCTTGGGGGCAGCAATGAGCAGTTCTTC. Protein sequence: CASSTLGGSNEQFF. J is TRBJ2-1 and V is TRBV28, with TRBD1 as a possible D gene (6 bases). Trimming stripped 5 bases from V and 6 bases from J, with 14 bases between. This CDR3 is 14 amino acids long. Germline V gene lookup returns CDR1 MDHEN and CDR2 SYDVKM.